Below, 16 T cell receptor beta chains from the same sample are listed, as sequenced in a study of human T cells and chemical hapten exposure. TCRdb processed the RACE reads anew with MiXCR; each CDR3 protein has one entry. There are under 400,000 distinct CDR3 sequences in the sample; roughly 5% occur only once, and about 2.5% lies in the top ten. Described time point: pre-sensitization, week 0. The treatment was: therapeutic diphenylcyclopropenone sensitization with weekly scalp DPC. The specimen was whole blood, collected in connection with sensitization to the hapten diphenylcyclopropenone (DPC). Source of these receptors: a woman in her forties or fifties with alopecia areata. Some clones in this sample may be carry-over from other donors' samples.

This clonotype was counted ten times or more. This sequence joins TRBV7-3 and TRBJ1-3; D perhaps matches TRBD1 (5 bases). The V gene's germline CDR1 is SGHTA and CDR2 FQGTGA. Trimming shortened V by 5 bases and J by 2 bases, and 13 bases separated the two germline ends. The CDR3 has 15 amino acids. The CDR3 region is CASSPGVGAGNTIYF. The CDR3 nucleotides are TGTGCCAGCAGCCCCGGTGTGGGGGCTGGAAACACCATATATTTT.

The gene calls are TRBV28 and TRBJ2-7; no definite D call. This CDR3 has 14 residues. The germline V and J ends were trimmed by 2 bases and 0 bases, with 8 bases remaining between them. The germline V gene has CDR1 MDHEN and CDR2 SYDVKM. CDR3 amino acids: CASSLHSSSYEQYF. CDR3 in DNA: TGTGCCAGCAGTTTACACTCATCCTCCTACGAGCAGTACTTC.

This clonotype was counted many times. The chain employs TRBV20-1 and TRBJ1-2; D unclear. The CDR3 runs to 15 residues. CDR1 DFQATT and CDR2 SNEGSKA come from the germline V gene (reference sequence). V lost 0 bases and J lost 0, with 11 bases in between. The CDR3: CSARDTLSANYGYTF. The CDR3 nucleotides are TGCAGTGCTAGAGATACCCTTTCAGCTAACTATGGCTACACCTTC.

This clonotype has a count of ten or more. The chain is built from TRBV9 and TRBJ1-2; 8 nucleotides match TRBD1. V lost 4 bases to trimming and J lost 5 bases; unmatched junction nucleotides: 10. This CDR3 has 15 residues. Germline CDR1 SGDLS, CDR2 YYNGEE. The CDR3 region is CASSSRDDRGYGYTF. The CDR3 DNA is TGTGCCAGCAGCTCCAGGGACGACAGGGGTTATGGCTACACCTTC.

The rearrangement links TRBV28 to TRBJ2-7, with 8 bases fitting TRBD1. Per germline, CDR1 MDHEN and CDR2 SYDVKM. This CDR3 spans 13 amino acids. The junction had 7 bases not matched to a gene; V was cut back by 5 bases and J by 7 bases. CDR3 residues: CASSPTGVWEQYF. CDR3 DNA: TGTGCCAGCAGTCCGACAGGGGTGTGGGAGCAGTACTTC.

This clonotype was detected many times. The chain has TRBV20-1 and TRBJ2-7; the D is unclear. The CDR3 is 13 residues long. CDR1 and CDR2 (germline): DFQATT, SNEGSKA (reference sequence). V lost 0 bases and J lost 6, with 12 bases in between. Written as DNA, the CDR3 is TGCAGTGCTAGAGAGGCTTTTAAAGGCGAGCAGTACTTC. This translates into CSAREAFKGEQYF.

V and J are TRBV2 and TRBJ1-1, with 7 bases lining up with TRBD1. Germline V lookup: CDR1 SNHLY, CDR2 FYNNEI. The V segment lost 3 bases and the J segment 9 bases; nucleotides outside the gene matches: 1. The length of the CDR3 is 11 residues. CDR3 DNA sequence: TGTGCCAGCAGTGAGGGACAGAAAGCTTTCTTT. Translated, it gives CASSEGQKAFF.

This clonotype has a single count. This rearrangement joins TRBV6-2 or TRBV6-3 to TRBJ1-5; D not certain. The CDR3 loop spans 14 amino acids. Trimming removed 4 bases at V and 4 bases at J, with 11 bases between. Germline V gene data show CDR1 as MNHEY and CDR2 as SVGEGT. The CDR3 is CASSFSRRNQPQHF. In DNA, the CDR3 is TGTGCCAGCAGTTTCTCTCGACGGAATCAGCCCCAGCATTTT.

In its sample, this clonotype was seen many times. The CDR3 protein is CASSENRAGGQDTQYF. CDR3 nucleotides: TGTGCCAGCAGTGAAAACCGGGCGGGGGGGCAAGATACGCAGTATTTT. The chain joins TRBV2 to TRBJ2-3; 9 bases map to TRBD2. J gave up 5 bases and V 2 bases, and 8 bases lay outside the gene matches. The CDR3 covers 16 residues. CDR1 SNHLY and CDR2 FYNNEI come from the germline V gene.

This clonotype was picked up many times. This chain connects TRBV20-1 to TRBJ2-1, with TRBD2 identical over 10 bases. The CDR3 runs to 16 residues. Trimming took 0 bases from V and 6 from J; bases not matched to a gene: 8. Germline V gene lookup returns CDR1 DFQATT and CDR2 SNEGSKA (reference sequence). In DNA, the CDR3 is TGCAGTGCTAGAGACCGGAGCGGGGGGGGAGGCAATGAGCAGTTCTTC. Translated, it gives CSARDRSGGGGNEQFF.

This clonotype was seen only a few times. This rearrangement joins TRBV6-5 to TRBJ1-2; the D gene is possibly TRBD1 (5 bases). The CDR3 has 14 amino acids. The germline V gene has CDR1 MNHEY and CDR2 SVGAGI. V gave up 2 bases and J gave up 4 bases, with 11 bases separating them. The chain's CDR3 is CASSYEGTSYGYTF. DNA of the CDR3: TGTGCCAGCAGTTACGAAGGGACGAGCTATGGCTACACCTTC.

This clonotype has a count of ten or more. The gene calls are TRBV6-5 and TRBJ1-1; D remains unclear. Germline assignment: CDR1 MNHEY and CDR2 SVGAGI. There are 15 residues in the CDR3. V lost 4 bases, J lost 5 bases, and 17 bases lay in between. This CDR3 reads CASSSDVRVQTEAFF. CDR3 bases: TGTGCCAGCAGTTCCGATGTCCGGGTTCAGACTGAAGCTTTCTTT.

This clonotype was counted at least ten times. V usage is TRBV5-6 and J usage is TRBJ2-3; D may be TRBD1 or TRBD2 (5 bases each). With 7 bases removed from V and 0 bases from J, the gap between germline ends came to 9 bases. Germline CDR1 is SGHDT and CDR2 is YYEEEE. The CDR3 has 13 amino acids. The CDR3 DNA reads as TGTGCCAGCTCCGGGGCTAGCACAGATACGCAGTATTTT. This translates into CASSGASTDTQYF.

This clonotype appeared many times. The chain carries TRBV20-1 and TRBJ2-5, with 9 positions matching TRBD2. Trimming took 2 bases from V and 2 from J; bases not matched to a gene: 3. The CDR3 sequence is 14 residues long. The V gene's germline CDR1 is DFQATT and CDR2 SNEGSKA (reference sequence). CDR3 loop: CSARRAGGQETQYF. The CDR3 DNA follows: TGCAGTGCTAGAAGAGCGGGGGGTCAAGAGACCCAGTACTTC.

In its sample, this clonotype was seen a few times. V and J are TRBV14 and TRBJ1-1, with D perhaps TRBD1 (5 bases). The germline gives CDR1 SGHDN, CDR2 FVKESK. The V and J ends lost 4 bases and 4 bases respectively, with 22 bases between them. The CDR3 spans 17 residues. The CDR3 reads CASSPLLGTQTGTEAFF. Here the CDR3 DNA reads TGTGCCAGCAGCCCCCTTCTAGGGACTCAAACGGGCACTGAAGCTTTCTTT.

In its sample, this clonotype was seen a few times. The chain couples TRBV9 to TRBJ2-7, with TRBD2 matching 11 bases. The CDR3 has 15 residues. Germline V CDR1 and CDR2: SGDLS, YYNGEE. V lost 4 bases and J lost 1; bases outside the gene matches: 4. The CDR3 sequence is CASSPRLAGSYEQYF. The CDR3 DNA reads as TGTGCCAGCAGCCCCCGACTAGCGGGGTCCTACGAGCAGTACTTC.